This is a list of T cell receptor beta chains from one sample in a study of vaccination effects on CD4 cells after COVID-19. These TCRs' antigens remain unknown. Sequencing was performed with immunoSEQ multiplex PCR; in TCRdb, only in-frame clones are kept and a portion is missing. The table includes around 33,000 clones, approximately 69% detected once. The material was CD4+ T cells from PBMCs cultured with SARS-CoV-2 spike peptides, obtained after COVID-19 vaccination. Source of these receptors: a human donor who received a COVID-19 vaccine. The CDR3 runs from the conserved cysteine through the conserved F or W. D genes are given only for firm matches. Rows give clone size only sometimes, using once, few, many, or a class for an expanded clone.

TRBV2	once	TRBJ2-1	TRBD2	TGTGCCAGCACTTTCCCCTCAGCGGGAGAGTTCAATGAGCAGTTCTTC	CASTFPSAGEFNEQFF
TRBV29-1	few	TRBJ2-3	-	TGCAGCGGCAGGGAAATCTGGGAGGGCACAGATACGCAGTATTTT	CSGREIWEGTDTQYF
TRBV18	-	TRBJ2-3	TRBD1	TGTGCCAGCTCACCAAGACAGGGAGCAGATACGCAGTATTTT	CASSPRQGADTQYF
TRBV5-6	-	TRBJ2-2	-	TGTGCCAGCAGCCCCCCCCCAGGGTTGGAAGTGAACACCGGGGAGCTGTTTTTT	CASSPPPGLEVNTGELFF
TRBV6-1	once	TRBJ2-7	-	TGTGCCAGCAGTGAACCCGGCCTCCTAACCTACGAGCAGTACTTC	CASSEPGLLTYEQYF
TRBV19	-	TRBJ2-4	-	TGTGCCAGTAGTATCCCTAGCATCCAACTAGCCAAAAACATTCAGTACTTC	CASSIPSIQLAKNIQYF
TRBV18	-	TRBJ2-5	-	TGTGCCAGCTCCCTAGGACAGTTCCAAGAGACCCAGTACTTC	CASSLGQFQETQYF
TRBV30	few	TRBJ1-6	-	TGTGCCTGGAGTCGGACCATAAGCCGGGATTCACCCCTCCACTTT	CAWSRTISRDSPLHF
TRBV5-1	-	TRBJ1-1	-	TGCGCCAGCGGGTCGGGCACGAACACTGAAGCTTTCTTT	CASGSGTNTEAFF
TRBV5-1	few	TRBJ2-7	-	TGCGCCAGCAGCTTGGATCAGGGAACCTACGAGCAGTACTTC	CASSLDQGTYEQYF
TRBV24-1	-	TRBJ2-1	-	TGTGCCACCAGTGACCTCAAGTATACAGGGCAGTTCTTC	CATSDLKYTGQFF
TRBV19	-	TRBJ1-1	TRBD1	TGTGCCAGTAGTAGTATTACACCGGGACAGGGGAACACTGAAGCTTTCTTT	CASSSITPGQGNTEAFF
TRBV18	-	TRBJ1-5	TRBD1	TGTGCCAGCTCACCTGCGACAGGGGAATGGAATCAGCCCCAGCATTTT	CASSPATGEWNQPQHF
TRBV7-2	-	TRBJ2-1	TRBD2	TGTGCCAGCAGCTTAAGTTGGTCGACTAGCCGAACCCAAAATGAGCAGTTCTTC	CASSLSWSTSRTQNEQFF
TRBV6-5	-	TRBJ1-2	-	TGTGCCAGCAGTTACACCGCGGGTTACTATGGCTACACCTTC	CASSYTAGYYGYTF
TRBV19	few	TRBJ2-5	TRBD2	TGTGCCAGTAGTACCGCGGGAGGGGGTCGACAAGAGACCCAGTACTTC	CASSTAGGGRQETQYF
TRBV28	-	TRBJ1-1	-	TGTGCCAGCAGTTCAGGGAGTACTGAAGCTTTCTTT	CASSSGSTEAFF
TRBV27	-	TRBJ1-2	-	TGTGCCAGCAGTTTATCCCGGGACGGACCGTATGGCTACACCTTC	CASSLSRDGPYGYTF
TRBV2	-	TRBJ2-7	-	TGTGCCAGCAGACTCTACGAGCAGTACTTC	CASRLYEQYF
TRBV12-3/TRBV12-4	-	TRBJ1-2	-	TGTGCCAGCAGTGGCTATGGCTACACCTTC	CASSGYGYTF
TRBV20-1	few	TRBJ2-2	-	TGCAGTGCTAGTCGAGGACCGAACACCGGGGAGCTGTTTTTT	CSASRGPNTGELFF
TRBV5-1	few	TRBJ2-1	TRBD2	TGCGCCAGCAGCTTCGGACTAGACGGCTACAATGAGCAGTTCTTC	CASSFGLDGYNEQFF
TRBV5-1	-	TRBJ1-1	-	TGCGCCAGCATCCTTTCATTATACAGGGTTAGTTACACTGAAGCTTTCTTT	CASILSLYRVSYTEAFF
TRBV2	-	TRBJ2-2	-	TGTGCCAGCGCGAAGCCGATGGGGGAGCTGTTTTTT	CASAKPMGELFF
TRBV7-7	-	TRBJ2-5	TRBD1	TGTGCCAGCAGCCCGAACAGGGGGGAGCAAGAGACCCAGTACTTC	CASSPNRGEQETQYF
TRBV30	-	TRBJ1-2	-	TGTGCCTGGAGGGTCAGAGCTAACTATGGCTACACCTTC	CAWRVRANYGYTF
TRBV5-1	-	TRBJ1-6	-	TGCGCCAGCAGCTTGGGACAGCCATATAATTCACCCCTCCACTTT	CASSLGQPYNSPLHF
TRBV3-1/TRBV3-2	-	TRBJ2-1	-	TGTGCCAGCAGCCAAGTGCGGTACAATGAGCAGTTCTTC	CASSQVRYNEQFF
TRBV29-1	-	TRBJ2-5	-	TGCAGCGTTGAACAGCTACAAGGGACCCAGTACTTC	CSVEQLQGTQYF
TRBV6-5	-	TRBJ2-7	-	TGTGCCAGCAGTCTACAGGGCCTCTACGAGCAGTACTTC	CASSLQGLYEQYF
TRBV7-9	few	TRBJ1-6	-	TGTGCCAGCAGCTTATCTCTTGGAGGTCCCCTCCACTTT	CASSLSLGGPLHF
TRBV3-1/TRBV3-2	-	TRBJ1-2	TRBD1	TGTGCCAGCAGAAACCGGGACAGCGGCTCCAACTTCGATGGCTACACCTTC	CASRNRDSGSNFDGYTF
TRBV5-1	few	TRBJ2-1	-	TGCGCCAGCAGCTTATCAGGGGTTGGCAATGAGCAGTTCTTC	CASSLSGVGNEQFF
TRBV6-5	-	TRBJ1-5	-	TGTGCCAGCAGTTATTATCTAGGGCAGCCCCAGCATTTT	CASSYYLGQPQHF
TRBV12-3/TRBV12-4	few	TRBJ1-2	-	TGTGCCAGCAGTTTAGCGGGGCCATATGGCTACACCTTC	CASSLAGPYGYTF
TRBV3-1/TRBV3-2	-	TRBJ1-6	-	TGTGCCAGCAGCCCACAGGGATCACATTCACCCCTCCACTTT	CASSPQGSHSPLHF
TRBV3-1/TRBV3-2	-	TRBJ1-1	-	TGTGCCAGCAGCCGCCACAACGGGAACACTGAAGCTTTCTTT	CASSRHNGNTEAFF
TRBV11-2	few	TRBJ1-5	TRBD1	TGTGCCAGCAGCTGGGACAGGGGTAGCAATCAGCCCCAGCATTTT	CASSWDRGSNQPQHF
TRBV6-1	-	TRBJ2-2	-	TGTGCCAGCAGTGAAAGTTGGGGGATCGGGGAGCTGTTTTTT	CASSESWGIGELFF
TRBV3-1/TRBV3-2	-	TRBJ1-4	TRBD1	TGTGCCAGCAGCCAAGTCACAGGGGGAGGCGAAAAACTGTTTTTT	CASSQVTGGGEKLFF
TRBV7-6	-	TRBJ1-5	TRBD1	TGTGCCAGCAGCTTAGAGACAGGGGCCTATCAGCCCCAGCATTTT	CASSLETGAYQPQHF